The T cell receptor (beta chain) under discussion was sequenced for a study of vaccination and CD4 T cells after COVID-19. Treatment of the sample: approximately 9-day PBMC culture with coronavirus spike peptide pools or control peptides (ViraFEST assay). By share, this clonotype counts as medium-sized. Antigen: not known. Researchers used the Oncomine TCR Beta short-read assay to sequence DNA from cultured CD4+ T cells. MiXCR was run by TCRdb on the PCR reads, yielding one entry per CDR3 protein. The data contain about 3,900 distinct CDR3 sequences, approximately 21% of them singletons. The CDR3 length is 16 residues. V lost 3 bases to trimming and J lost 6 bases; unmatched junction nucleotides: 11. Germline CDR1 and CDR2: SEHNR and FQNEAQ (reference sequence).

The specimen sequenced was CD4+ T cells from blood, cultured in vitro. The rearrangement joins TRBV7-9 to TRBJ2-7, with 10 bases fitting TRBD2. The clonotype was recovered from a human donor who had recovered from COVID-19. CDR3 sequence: CASSLESGGADSEQYF. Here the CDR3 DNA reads TGTGCCAGCAGCTTGGAGAGCGGGGGGGCCGATAGCGAGCAGTACTTC.